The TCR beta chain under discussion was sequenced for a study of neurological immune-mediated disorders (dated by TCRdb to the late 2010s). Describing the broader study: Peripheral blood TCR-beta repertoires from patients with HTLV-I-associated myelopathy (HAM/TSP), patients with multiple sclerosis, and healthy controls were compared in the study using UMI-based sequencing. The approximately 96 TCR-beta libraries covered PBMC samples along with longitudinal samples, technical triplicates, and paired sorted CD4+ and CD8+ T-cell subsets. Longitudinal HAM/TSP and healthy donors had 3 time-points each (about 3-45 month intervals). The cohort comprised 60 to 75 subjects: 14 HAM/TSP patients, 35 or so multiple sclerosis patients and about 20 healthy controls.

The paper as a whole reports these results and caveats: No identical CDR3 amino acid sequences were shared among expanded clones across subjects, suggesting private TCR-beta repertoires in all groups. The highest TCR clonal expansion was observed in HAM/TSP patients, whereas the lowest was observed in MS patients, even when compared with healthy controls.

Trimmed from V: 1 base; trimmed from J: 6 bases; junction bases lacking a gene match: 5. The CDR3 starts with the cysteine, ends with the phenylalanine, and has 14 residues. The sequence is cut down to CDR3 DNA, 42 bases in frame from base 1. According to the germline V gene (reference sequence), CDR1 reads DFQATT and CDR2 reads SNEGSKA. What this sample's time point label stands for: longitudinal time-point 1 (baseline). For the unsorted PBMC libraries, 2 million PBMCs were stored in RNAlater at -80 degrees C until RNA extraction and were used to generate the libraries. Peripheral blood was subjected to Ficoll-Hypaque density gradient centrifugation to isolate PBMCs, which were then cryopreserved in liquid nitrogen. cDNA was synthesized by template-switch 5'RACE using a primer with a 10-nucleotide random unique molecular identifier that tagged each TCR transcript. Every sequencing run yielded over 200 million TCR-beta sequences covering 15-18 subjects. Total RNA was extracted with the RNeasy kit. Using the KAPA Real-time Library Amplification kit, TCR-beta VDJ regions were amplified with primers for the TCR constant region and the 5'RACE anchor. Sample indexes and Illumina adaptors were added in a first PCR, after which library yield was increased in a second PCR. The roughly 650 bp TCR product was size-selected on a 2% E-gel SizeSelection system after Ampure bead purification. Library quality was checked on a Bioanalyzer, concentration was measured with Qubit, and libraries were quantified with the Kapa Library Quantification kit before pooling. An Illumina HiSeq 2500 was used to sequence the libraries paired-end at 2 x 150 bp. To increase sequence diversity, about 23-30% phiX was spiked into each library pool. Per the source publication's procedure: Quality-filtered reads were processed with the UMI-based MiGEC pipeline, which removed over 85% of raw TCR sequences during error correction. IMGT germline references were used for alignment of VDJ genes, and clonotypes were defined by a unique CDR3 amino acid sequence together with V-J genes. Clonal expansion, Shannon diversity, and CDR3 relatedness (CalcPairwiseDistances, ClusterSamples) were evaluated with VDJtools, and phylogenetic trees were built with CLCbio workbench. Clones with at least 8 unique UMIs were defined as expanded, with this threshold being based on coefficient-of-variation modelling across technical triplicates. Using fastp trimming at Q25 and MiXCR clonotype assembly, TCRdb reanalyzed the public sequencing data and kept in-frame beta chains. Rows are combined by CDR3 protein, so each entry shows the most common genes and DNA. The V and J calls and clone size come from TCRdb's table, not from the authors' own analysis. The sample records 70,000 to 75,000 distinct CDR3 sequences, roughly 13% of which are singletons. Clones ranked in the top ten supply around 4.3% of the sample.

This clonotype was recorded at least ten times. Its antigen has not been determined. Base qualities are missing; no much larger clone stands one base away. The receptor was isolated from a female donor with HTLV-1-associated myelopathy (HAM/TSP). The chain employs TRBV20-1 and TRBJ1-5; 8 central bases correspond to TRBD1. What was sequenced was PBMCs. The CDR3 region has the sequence CSARGDRQGQPQHF. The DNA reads TGCAGTGCTAGAGGGGACAGGCAGGGTCAGCCCCAGCATTTT.